The 15 T cell receptor beta chains presented below share a single source sample, sequenced in a study of blood T cells in healthy people across ages. PCR was performed a second time for 7 to 11 cycles using a sample-barcoded 5' primer and a J-beta primer mix. Via MiXCR, TCRdb re-called the 5' RACE reads, giving one row per CDR3 protein. Here the sample spans 800,000 to 950,000 distinct CDR3 sequences, approximately 35% being singletons. The specimen was blood. These receptors were obtained from a man aged 18 to 30 in good health.

A remark on this clonotype: The junction differs from germline at one of its ends, possibly a read error. The chain joins TRBV10-3 to TRBJ1-6; the match to TRBD1 covers 7 bases. CDR1 is ENHRY, CDR2 SYGVKD, per germline. The CDR3 is 14 residues long. CDR3 nucleotide sequence: TGTGCCATCAGTGAAGAAGGGGGCAATTCACCCCCCCACTTT. This gives the protein CAISEEGGNSPPHF.

Ten or more counts support this clonotype. The chain uses TRBV4-2 and TRBJ2-1; 7 nucleotides agree with TRBD2. Looked up from germline, CDR1 is LGHNA and CDR2 is YNFKEQ. This CDR3 has 13 amino acids. J lost 8 bases, V lost 0 bases, and 1 base had no gene match. CDR3 in DNA: TGTGCCAGCAGCCAAGAACGGGGGGATGAGCAGTTCTTC. Protein product: CASSQERGDEQFF.

In this sample, this clonotype turned up a few times. The chain couples TRBV5-1 to TRBJ1-1, with D possibly being TRBD1 (6 bases). The germline CDR1 and CDR2 sequences are SGHRS and YFSETQ. The CDR3 is made up of 15 amino acids. With 0 bases removed from V and 5 bases from J, the gap between germline ends came to 14 bases. The CDR3 DNA is TGCGCCAGCAGCTTGGGGGCCAGGGGTTTGACTGAAGCTTTCTTT. Protein product: CASSLGARGLTEAFF.

Points on this clonotype: A much bigger clone sits one base away, suggesting this may be a read error. The gene calls are TRBV4-1 and TRBJ2-7; a possible D gene is TRBD2 (5 bases). V lost 2 bases, J lost 7 bases, and 24 bases lay in between. This CDR3 spans 17 amino acids. CDR1 is MGHRA and CDR2 is YSYEKL in the germline V gene. CDR3 residues: CASSQRSGSSSYNEQYF. The DNA for the CDR3 is TGCGCCAGCAGCCAACGCAGCGGAAGTAGCTCCTACAATGAGCAGTACTTC.

With regard to this clonotype: With a much larger clone just one base away, this may be a read error. The V gene is TRBV12-3 or TRBV12-4, the J gene TRBJ2-1; 8 nucleotides line up with TRBD1. The V gene end was trimmed by 6 bases and the J gene end by 13 bases; junction bases not matched to a gene: 17. The CDR3 covers 15 residues. The CDR3 nucleotides are TGTGCCAGCAGCTTGCGACAGGGGAGAGGAGAGACCCAGTTCTTC. Translated, it gives CASSLRQGRGETQFF.

The V call is TRBV5-1, the J call TRBJ2-7; TRBD2 aligns across 16 bases. V lost 3 bases and J lost 7; bases outside the gene matches: 7. Germline CDR1 and CDR2: SGHRS and YFSETQ. The CDR3 consists of 16 residues. The DNA for the CDR3 is TGCGCCAGCAGCTGGGGACTAGCGGGGGGGAGGGATGAGCAGTACTTC. Amino acids: CASSWGLAGGRDEQYF.

V gene TRBV6-2 or TRBV6-3 combines with J gene TRBJ2-3; D remains ambiguous. Germline loops: CDR1 MNHEY, CDR2 SVGEGT. Trimming cost V 2 bases and J 6 bases, with 24 bases left between them. This CDR3 is built from 18 residues. DNA for the CDR3: TGTGCCAGCAGTTACCAGGTTATAGTGGTGGGGTCCGCGGATACGCAGTATTTT. Translated, it gives CASSYQVIVVGSADTQYF.

This clonotype was detected ten times or more. The chain has TRBV4-3 and TRBJ2-3, with 11 bases lining up with TRBD2. The CDR3 is 16 amino acids. With V trimmed by 0 bases and J by 4 bases, 3 bases remained unmatched. Germline CDR1 and CDR2: LGHNA and YSLEER. In DNA, the CDR3 is TGCGCCAGCAGCCAAGATGGGGGACTAGCGGCAGATACGCAGTATTTT. This sequence encodes CASSQDGGLAADTQYF.

The sample holds many counts of this clonotype. V and J are TRBV4-3 and TRBJ2-7; possibly TRBD2 for D (6 bases). The CDR3 contains 15 residues. Looked up from germline, CDR1 is LGHNA and CDR2 is YSLEER. Deletions cut 4 bases from V and 1 base from J, with 14 bases between. The CDR3 protein is CASSRNRGGSYEQYF. CDR3 nucleotide sequence: TGCGCCAGCAGCCGGAACCGTGGAGGGTCCTACGAGCAGTACTTC.

This clonotype was counted ten times or more. The chain employs TRBV5-1 and TRBJ2-7; D not certain. The V end was cut by 0 bases, the J end by 2 bases, with 9 bases between. CDR3 length: 14 amino acids. The germline V gene encodes CDR1 SGHRS and CDR2 YFSETQ. For the CDR3, the DNA is TGCGCCAGCAGCTTGGGGGGTATCACCTACGAGCAGTACTTC. Its translation: CASSLGGITYEQYF.

Ten or more counts support this clonotype. The V gene is TRBV28, the J gene TRBJ2-3; TRBD2 matches at 10 bases. The V and J ends lost 5 bases and 3 bases, in that order; junction bases with no gene match: 8. Germline CDR1 and CDR2: MDHEN and SYDVKM. CDR3 length equals 16 residues. CDR3: CASSLFSGGRTDTQYF. The CDR3 DNA reads TGTGCCAGCAGTCTCTTTAGCGGGGGGAGAACAGATACGCAGTATTTT.

The J gene is TRBJ1-1, the V gene TRBV5-1; possibly TRBD1 for D (6 bases). Trimming pared 6 bases from V and 0 bases from J, leaving 18 bases between. Germline CDR1 SGHRS, CDR2 YFSETQ. The CDR3 runs to 16 residues. The CDR3 nucleotides are TGCGCCAGCACAGTTCATCGGACAGAGATGAACACTGAAGCTTTCTTT. Its translation is CASTVHRTEMNTEAFF.

A few counts support this clonotype. The CDR3 DNA follows: TGTGCCAGCAGTGAAGGAGAACAGTGCGAGCAGTACTTC. This codes for CASSEGEQCEQYF. The chain uses TRBV6-1 and TRBJ2-5; D not certain. The end of the DNA fits TRBJ2-7 better, so the J call may be wrong. The germline V gene encodes CDR1 MNHNS and CDR2 SASEGT. This CDR3 has 13 residues.

V gene TRBV4-1 combines with J gene TRBJ1-1; TRBD1 aligns across 7 bases. Looked up from germline, CDR1 is MGHRA and CDR2 is YSYEKL. The CDR3 sequence is 13 residues long. V trimming: 4 bases; J trimming: 10 bases; junction bases outside the gene matches: 9. The CDR3 region has the DNA TGCGCCAGCAGCCTCAGCAGGGGGAAGGTAGCTTTCTTT. Protein sequence: CASSLSRGKVAFF.

The chain recombines TRBV7-2 with TRBJ2-7, with D maybe TRBD1 (5 bases). Germline V gives CDR1 SGHTA, CDR2 FQGNSA. The V end lost 5 bases, the J end lost 4 bases, and 21 bases lay between the germline ends. This CDR3 has 16 amino acids. CDR3 region: CASSHRAQGSRYEQYF. The CDR3 DNA follows: TGTGCCAGCAGCCACCGGGCGCAGGGTAGTAGATACGAGCAGTACTTC.